This T cell receptor beta chain is drawn from a study of OX40 agonist ivuxolimab in advanced cancers. In the study overall: The eligibility criteria allowed prior anti-PD-1, anti-PD-L1 or anti-CTLA-4 therapy, and about 40% had some. General study results and limits: Low clonal expansion, among the lowest seen, marked partial responders at 0.1-3.0 mg/kg.

This table comes from immunoSEQ multiplex PCR, and its TCRdb copy is limited to in-frame clones, with some not included. The sample includes roughly 70,000 clones, about 86% seen only once; the top ten take under 0.75%. The CDR3 runs to 15 residues. Germline CDR1 MGHRA, CDR2 YSYEKL. V was pared by 0 bases and J by 1 base, with 7 bases between. A word on this clone: Antigen unknown.

The sample consisted of CD4+ or CD8+ T cells sorted from blood, taken in a trial of the OX40 agonist ivuxolimab. The V and J genes are TRBV4-1 and TRBJ2-4, with TRBD1 as a possible D gene (5 bases). This clonotype was sampled from an adult with an advanced solid tumor such as melanoma, head and neck, liver or kidney cancer. In DNA form, the CDR3 reads TGCGCCAGCAGCCAAGAGCAGGGCGCCAAAAACATTCAGTACTTC. Protein product: CASSQEQGAKNIQYF.